The T cell receptor (beta chain) described here comes from a study of T cells in Graves' hyperthyroidism and ophthalmopathy (dated by TCRdb to the late 2010s). In the study overall: Peripheral blood was collected at initial diagnosis, before any treatment. Whether ophthalmopathy could be predicted prospectively was tested in an independent validation cohort made up of approximately 19 hyperthyroidism patients plus 17 patients who later progressed to ophthalmopathy. To identify TCR V-J signatures that set the groups apart, the researchers used a discovery cohort of more than 95 patients, made up of under 50 with Graves' ophthalmopathy and about 60 with stable Graves' hyperthyroidism. For training and testing, the 100 or so patients in the discovery cohort were randomly divided in a 7:3 ratio. After sampling, hyperthyroidism patients received methimazole starting at 30 mg daily, and ophthalmopathy patients received high-dose intravenous methylprednisolone. Thyroid tissue and blood T-cell repertoires from about six Graves' hyperthyroidism patients were also compared in the study. TCR Vbeta CDR3 sequencing of approximately 140 peripheral blood samples (around 45 ophthalmopathy, approximately 80 hyperthyroidism and roughly 17 progressor patients) is reported in the paper.

The TCR beta CDR3 regions were amplified from the RNA transcripts. The first round of RT-PCR for the TCR CDR3 was performed with the HTBI primer set and the Qiagen OneStep RT-PCR kit. Libraries were constructed in a second round of multiplex PCR, after which size selection and purification were performed. Sequencing of the libraries was done on an Illumina HiSeq2000 using paired-end 100 bp reads. Under the source paper's analysis protocol: SOAPnuke was used to process the raw data, removing reads that contained adapters or uncalled bases, had a mean Phred below 15, or lacked an exact match to the constant primer or identifier. COPE v1.2.5 was used to merge the high-quality paired reads, and each unique nucleotide sequence was defined as a clonotype. MiTCR v1.1 was used to align clonotypes to the IMGT TRBV, TRBD and TRBJ reference segments. Analysis was restricted to V-J combinations with a frequency above 0.0001, which covered roughly 99% of repertoires. A TCS score was defined as the ratio between F50 (clonal expansion) and ExV (chaos), using BLOSUM62-based TCRdist between CDR3 peptides within each V-J. Welch's t-statistics and random forest reduced 450 to 600 V-J features to some 14, which were used in a naive Bayes classifier (R e1071). TCRdb reprocessed the public reads (quality trimming at Q25 with fastp, clone calling with MiXCR) and kept in-frame beta chains. When rows share a CDR3 protein, they turn into one entry using the most common DNA and genes. TCRdb's processing, not the authors', yielded these V and J calls. This sample lists approximately 330,000 distinct CDR3 sequences; around a fifth were detected once. The top ten clones comprise over 40% of the sample.

This clonotype has a handful of counts. The antigen it binds to is not known. One base away there is no much larger clone; base qualities are not given. Results and caveats for the whole study, not just this receptor: In validation, the model predicted progression to ophthalmopathy a median of roughly 6.5 months before onset, with 65% to 71% sensitivity and 72.22% specificity. Sample size was not statistically predetermined, and blinding of investigators to group allocation was not performed. A 13 V-J signature model separated ophthalmopathy from stable hyperthyroidism, with roughly 88% sensitivity and about 81% specificity in cross-validation and 80%/75% in testing. Most expanded thyroid clonotypes (frequency above 0.001) were also detected in blood, a finding suggesting that blood repertoires may reflect thyroid immune responses.

A patient counted as having stable Graves' hyperthyroidism if no progression to ophthalmopathy occurred over 18 months of follow-up. Hyperthyroidism patients were aged 18 to 65 years and newly diagnosed, with disease duration of less than 2 months. Exclusion was applied to patients with uncontrolled infections, other autoimmune diseases, pregnancy or lactation. Diagnoses relied on clinical symptoms, serum thyroxine and TRAb, thyroid ultrasound and orbital computed tomography. PBMCs were isolated from 10 ml of fresh peripheral blood by Ficoll-Paque density gradient centrifugation. Trizol reagent was used to extract total RNA, and RNA quality was then checked on an Agilent 2100 Bioanalyzer. The clonotype originates from a woman aged 45 to 65 with Graves' hyperthyroidism. The sequenced sample was blood.

The CDR3 amino acid sequence is: CASRRGTPDGYTF. The nucleotide sequence reads TGTGCCAGCAGGCGTGGGACCCCTGATGGCTACACCTTC. This receptor chain uses TRBV6-1 and TRBJ1-2; the best D guess is TRBD1, with 5 bases matching. CDR1 is given as MNHNS and CDR2 as SASEGT, both from the germline V gene. V is shortened by 6 bases, J by 6 bases, and the region joining them spans 14 bases. CDR3 length: 13 amino acids, cysteine to phenylalanine. The CDR3 DNA has 39 bases and is translated from base 1.